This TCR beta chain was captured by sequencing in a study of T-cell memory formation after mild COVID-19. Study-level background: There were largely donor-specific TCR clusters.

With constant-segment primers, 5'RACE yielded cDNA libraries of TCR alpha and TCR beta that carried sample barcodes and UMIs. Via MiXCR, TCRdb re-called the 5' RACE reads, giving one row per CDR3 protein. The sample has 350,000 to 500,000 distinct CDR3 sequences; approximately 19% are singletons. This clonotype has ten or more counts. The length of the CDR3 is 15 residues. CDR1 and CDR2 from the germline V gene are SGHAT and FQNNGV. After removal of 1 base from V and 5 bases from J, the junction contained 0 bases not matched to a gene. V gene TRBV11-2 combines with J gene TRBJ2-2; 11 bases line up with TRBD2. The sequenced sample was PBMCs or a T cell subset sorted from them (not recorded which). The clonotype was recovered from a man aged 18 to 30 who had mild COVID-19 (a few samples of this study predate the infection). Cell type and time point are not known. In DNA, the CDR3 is TGTGCCAGCAGCTTAGGACTAGCGGGGACCGGGGAGCTGTTTTTT. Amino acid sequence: CASSLGLAGTGELFF.